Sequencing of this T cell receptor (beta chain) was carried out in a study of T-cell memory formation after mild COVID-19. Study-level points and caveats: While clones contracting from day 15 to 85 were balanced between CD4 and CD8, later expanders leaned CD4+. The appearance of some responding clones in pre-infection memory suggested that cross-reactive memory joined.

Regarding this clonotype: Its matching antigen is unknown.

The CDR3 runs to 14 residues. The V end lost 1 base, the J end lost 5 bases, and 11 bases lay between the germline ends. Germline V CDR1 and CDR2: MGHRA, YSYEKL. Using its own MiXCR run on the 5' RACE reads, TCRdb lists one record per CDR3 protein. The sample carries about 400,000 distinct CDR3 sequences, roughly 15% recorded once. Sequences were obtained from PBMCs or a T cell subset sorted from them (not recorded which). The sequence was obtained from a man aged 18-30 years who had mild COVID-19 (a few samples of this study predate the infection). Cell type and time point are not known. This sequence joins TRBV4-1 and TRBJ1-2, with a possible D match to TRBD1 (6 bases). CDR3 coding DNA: TGCGCCAGCAGCCAAGGACAGGAGTGGTATGGCTACACCTTC. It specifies CASSQGQEWYGYTF.